This passage covers 14 T cell receptor beta chains from one sample sequenced in a study of T cell responses to AZD1222 COVID-19 vaccine. Data came from immunoSEQ multiplex PCR; TCRdb stores just in-frame clones and leaves some out. The sample carries about 180,000 clones, around 90% recorded once. This material consisted of peripheral blood, taken 28 days after the second AZD1222 dose. The receptors derive from an adult who received the AZD1222 COVID-19 vaccine.

This chain uses TRBV7-8 with TRBJ1-5; 9 bases are a match to TRBD1. This CDR3 spans 15 amino acids. Germline lookup yields CDR1 SGHVS and CDR2 FQNEAQ. V was clipped by 2 bases and J by 5 bases; unmatched bases: 4. The CDR3 reads CASSLRRQGDQPQHF. DNA for the CDR3: TGTGCCAGCAGCTTAAGAAGACAGGGGGATCAGCCCCAGCATTTT.

CDR3 sequence (DNA): TGTGCCAGCTCACCCTCCGGGGGGGCTAGCACAGATACGCAGTATTTT. Translated: CASSPSGGASTDTQYF. The chain couples TRBV18 to TRBJ2-3; TRBD2 agrees at 8 bases. The ends lost 3 bases at V and 0 bases at J; junction bases unmatched: 5. CDR1 is KGHSH, CDR2 LQKENI, per germline. The CDR3 is made up of 16 amino acids. The variable domain in full, with the rest retrieved from reference TRBV18 and TRBJ2-3, is NAGVMQNPRHLVRRRGQEARLRCSPMKGHSHVYWYRQLPEEGLKFMVYLQKENIIDESGMPKERFSAEFPKEGPSILRIQQVVRGDSAAYFCASSPSGGASTDTQYFGPGTRLTVL.

In this sample, this clone turned up once. The CDR3 region is CASSRRGGVTPQETQYF. CDR3 DNA: TGTGCCAGTAGTAGGCGGGGGGGTGTTACCCCCCAAGAGACCCAGTACTTC. The chain recombines TRBV19 with TRBJ2-5, with 9 nucleotides matching TRBD2. Germline V gene lookup returns CDR1 LNHDA and CDR2 SQIVND (reference sequence). V shed 4 bases and J 1 base; nucleotides not matched to a gene: 10. This CDR3 has 17 amino acids.

V gene TRBV5-1 combines with J gene TRBJ2-1, with 9 positions matching TRBD2. The length of the CDR3 is 16 residues. After removal of 0 bases from V and 9 bases from J, the junction contained 10 bases not matched to a gene. Germline V gives CDR1 SGHRS, CDR2 YFSETQ. CDR3 sequence (DNA): TGCGCCAGCAGCTTGGCCGGGCTAGCGGGATCCGGTGAGCAGTTCTTC. Encoded protein: CASSLAGLAGSGEQFF.

This clone appeared a single time. The rearrangement joins TRBV6-4 to TRBJ1-4; D is uncertain. Per the germline V gene, CDR1 is MRHNA and CDR2 is SNTAGT. V lost 0 bases and J lost 8, with 7 bases in between. This CDR3 contains 13 residues. CDR3 region: CASSDSPGEKLFF. For the CDR3, the DNA is TGTGCCAGCAGTGACTCGCCAGGAGAAAAACTGTTTTTT.

The rearrangement joins TRBV5-1 to TRBJ2-2; D is undetermined. Trimming cost V 1 base and J 0 bases, with 7 bases left between them. Germline values: CDR1 SGHRS, CDR2 YFSETQ. This CDR3 is built from 15 residues. The CDR3 nucleotides read TGCGCCAGCAGCTTGATCGCGCCGAACACCGGGGAGCTGTTTTTT. It specifies CASSLIAPNTGELFF.

This clone turned up a few times. The chain combines TRBV7-9 with TRBJ1-2, with 7 bases aligning to TRBD1. Losses at the gene ends were 5 bases for V and 4 bases for J; bases not matched to a gene: 13. The CDR3 runs 16 residues. The germline gives CDR1 SEHNR, CDR2 FQNEAQ (reference sequence). The CDR3, as DNA: TGTGCCAGCAGCCGGCTCGGGACAGAAACTATCTATGGCTACACCTTC. Translation gives CASSRLGTETIYGYTF. Variable domain in full (rest from reference TRBV7-9 and TRBJ1-2): DTGVSQNPRHKITKRGQNVTFRCDPISEHNRLYWYRQTLGQGPEFLTYFQNEAQLEKSRLLSDRFSAERPKGSFSTLEIQRTEQGDSAMYLCASSRLGTETIYGYTFGSGTRLTVV.

V and J are TRBV11-2 and TRBJ1-1; no clear D. Germline loops: CDR1 SGHAT, CDR2 FQNNGV. The CDR3 has 15 residues. V shed 0 bases and J shed 5 bases, with 13 bases lying between them. The CDR3 DNA sequence: TGTGCCAGCAGCTTAGATTCCGGGCGGAGGACTGAAGCTTTCTTT. It translates to CASSLDSGRRTEAFF.

This sequence joins TRBV29-1 and TRBJ1-6; 7 bases line up with TRBD1. There are 13 residues in the CDR3. Germline assignment: CDR1 SQVTM and CDR2 ANQGSEA. With 7 bases clipped from V and 7 bases from J, the junction kept 7 bases outside the gene matches. The CDR3 region is CSGSQGRNSPLHF. CDR3 in DNA: TGCAGCGGCTCACAGGGGAGAAATTCACCCCTCCACTTT.

V is TRBV6-2 or TRBV6-3 and J is TRBJ1-5, with TRBD1 matching 10 bases. CDR1 and CDR2 (germline): MNHEY, SVGEGT. Trimming at V came to 2 bases and at J to 2 bases, leaving 9 bases not matched to a gene. The CDR3 is 18 residues long. The CDR3, as DNA: TGTGCCAGCAGTTACCGGGACAGGGGAGGGGCGCGCAATCAGCCCCAGCATTTT. Protein product: CASSYRDRGGARNQPQHF.

The V gene is TRBV4-1, the J gene TRBJ1-4; D possibly corresponds to TRBD1 (5 bases). The CDR3 loop spans 17 amino acids. Deletions cut 1 base from V and 0 bases from J, with 12 bases between. CDR1 and CDR2 from the germline V gene are MGHRA and YSYEKL. The CDR3 sequence: CASSQGGTAATNEKLFF. The CDR3 region has the DNA TGCGCCAGCAGCCAAGGGGGGACGGCCGCAACTAATGAAAAACTGTTTTTT.

The V and J genes are TRBV6-6 and TRBJ2-2; D is unresolved. This CDR3 has 11 residues. Between the trimmed V and J ends, which lost 8 bases and 10 bases, there was a span of 11 bases. Germline lookup yields CDR1 MNHNY and CDR2 SVGAGI (reference sequence). The CDR3 region has the DNA TGTGCCAGCCGTAACCAGGAGGAGCTGTTTTTT. Translation: CASRNQEELFF.

V and J are TRBV6-5 and TRBJ2-7; 8 nucleotides agree with TRBD2. The CDR3 length is 13 residues. CDR1 is MNHEY, CDR2 SVGAGI, per germline. V gave up 8 bases and J gave up 2 bases; unmatched junction bases: 5. The CDR3: CASGNSGAYEQYF. The CDR3 DNA is TGTGCCAGCGGGAATAGCGGGGCCTACGAGCAGTACTTC.

This clone was counted once. The chain joins TRBV4-1 to TRBJ2-1; a possible D gene is TRBD2 (6 bases). The CDR3 runs to 17 residues. Germline V gives CDR1 MGHRA, CDR2 YSYEKL. The V end lost 0 bases, the J end lost 4 bases, and 16 bases lay between the germline ends. As DNA, the CDR3 is TGCGCCAGCAGCCAAGATCTGGGAGCTCGGGGGTACAATGAGCAGTTCTTC. This sequence encodes CASSQDLGARGYNEQFF.